These T cell receptor beta chains were read from a single sample in a study of cytomegalovirus exposure and HLA in healthy donors. The table came from immunoSEQ multiplex PCR; TCRdb's copy has only in-frame clones and leaves some out. The profile shows about 37,000 clones, over 60% of them singletons. Sequencing used PBMCs. These receptors all come from a man in his forties or fifties in good health and CMV-seronegative. Each CDR3 is given with its conserved first and last residue. A D gene is named only where the DNA matches it firmly. Size is omitted from some rows. Given values are once, few, many or a class for expanded clones.

J	V	size	D	CDR3	DNA
TRBJ2-5	TRBV5-4	.	TRBD2	CASSQAGGSQETQYF	TGTGCCAGCAGCCAAGCGGGGGGGAGTCAAGAGACCCAGTACTTC
TRBJ2-5	TRBV28	.	TRBD1	CASSWTGGGWSQYF	TGTGCCAGCAGTTGGACAGGGGGTGGGTGGTCCCAGTACTTC
TRBJ1-4	TRBV29-1	.	TRBD1	CSVYVGQGLVGFGEKLFF	TGCAGCGTTTACGTCGGACAGGGATTAGTTGGGTTCGGTGAAAAACTGTTTTTT
TRBJ2-1	TRBV25-1	once	.	CASSLSGYNEQFF	TGTGCCAGCAGCCTCTCGGGATACAATGAGCAGTTCTTC
TRBJ1-2	TRBV4-1	.	.	CASSQDRLEVQNYGYTF	TGCGCCAGCAGCCAAGATAGGCTGGAGGTTCAAAACTATGGCTACACCTTC
TRBJ1-6	TRBV19	.	TRBD1	CASTPGTGDNSPLHF	TGTGCCAGTACCCCCGGGACAGGGGATAATTCACCCCTCCACTTT
TRBJ1-4	TRBV2	once	TRBD1	CASTEGAANEKLFF	TGTGCCAGCACGGAGGGGGCTGCTAATGAAAAACTGTTTTTT
TRBJ2-1	TRBV29-1	.	.	CSVEVGGVGEQFF	TGCAGCGTTGAGGTCGGTGGAGTCGGTGAGCAGTTCTTC
TRBJ2-7	TRBV29-1	few	TRBD1	CSVTGGSDEQYF	TGCAGCGTTACAGGGGGCAGCGACGAGCAGTACTTC
TRBJ2-1	TRBV7-7	.	TRBD2	CASSPGLAGAYNEQFF	TGTGCTAGCAGCCCCGGACTAGCGGGGGCCTACAATGAGCAGTTCTTC
TRBJ2-2	TRBV6-1	.	TRBD2	CASSVNSGGSTGELFF	TGTGCCAGCAGTGTAAATAGCGGGGGTTCCACCGGGGAGCTGTTTTTT
TRBJ2-1	TRBV11-2	.	TRBD2	CASSSVPGLAGGQYNEQFF	TGTGCCAGCAGCTCCGTCCCGGGACTAGCGGGGGGGCAGTACAATGAGCAGTTCTTC
TRBJ2-7	TRBV11-2	.	TRBD2	CASSPSGTAYEQYF	TGTGCCAGCAGCCCTAGCGGGACTGCCTACGAGCAGTACTTC
TRBJ1-4	TRBV7-2	.	TRBD1	CASREGQQNEKLFF	TGTGCCAGCAGAGAGGGACAGCAAAATGAAAAACTGTTTTTT
TRBJ1-2	TRBV29-1	once	TRBD1	CSAQGERGYTF	TGCAGCGCCCAGGGGGAAAGGGGGTACACCTTC
TRBJ2-3	TRBV5-1	.	TRBD2	CASSLEGEGWSDTQYF	TGCGCCAGCAGCTTGGAAGGGGAGGGGTGGTCAGATACGCAGTATTTT
TRBJ2-1	TRBV9	.	TRBD1	CASSVGQGRFNEQFF	TGTGCCAGCAGCGTCGGACAGGGTAGGTTCAATGAGCAGTTCTTC
TRBJ2-2	TRBV21-1	.	.	CATQGWNVTGELFF	TGTGCCACTCAGGGCTGGAACGTAACCGGGGAGCTGTTTTTT
TRBJ1-2	TRBV29-1	.	.	CSVEDIPQGGDGYTF	TGCAGCGTTGAAGATATCCCGCAGGGAGGGGATGGCTACACCTTC
TRBJ1-5	TRBV4-1	.	.	CASSQEAGRRNQPQHF	TGCGCCAGCAGCCAAGAGGCCGGGAGGCGCAATCAGCCCCAGCATTTT
TRBJ2-7	TRBV7-2	.	TRBD2	CASSVSGAVSYEQYF	TGTGCCAGCAGCGTTAGCGGGGCGGTCTCGTACGAGCAGTACTTC
TRBJ1-1	TRBV9	.	TRBD1	CASSSDRGHEAFF	TGTGCCAGCAGCTCCGACAGGGGTCATGAAGCTTTCTTT
TRBJ2-6	TRBV4-3	.	.	CASSQDDTSGANVLTF	TGCGCCAGCAGCCAAGATGACACCTCTGGGGCCAACGTCCTGACTTTC
TRBJ2-1	TRBV7-9	few	.	CASSLQGGRDEQFF	TGTGCCAGCAGCTTACAGGGGGGCAGGGATGAGCAGTTCTTC
TRBJ1-6	TRBV6-5	.	.	CASSYSGYHSPLHF	TGTGCCAGCAGTTACTCGGGCTACCATTCACCCCTCCACTTT
TRBJ2-3	TRBV27	.	TRBD2	CASGGGATDTQYF	TGTGCCAGCGGCGGGGGGGCGACAGATACGCAGTATTTT
TRBJ1-3	TRBV2	.	.	CASRATGSGNTIYF	TGTGCCAGCAGAGCAACAGGGTCTGGAAACACCATATATTTT
TRBJ2-3	TRBV7-9	.	TRBD2	CASSLAASGGYTDTQYF	TGTGCCAGCAGCTTAGCGGCTAGCGGGGGGTACACAGATACGCAGTATTTT
TRBJ1-1	TRBV6-1	.	.	CASSGGGETNTEAFF	TGTGCCAGCAGTGGTGGGGGCGAGACGAACACTGAAGCTTTCTTT
TRBJ1-4	TRBV30	.	.	CAWSVLLSEKLFF	TGTGCCTGGAGTGTACTTTTGAGTGAAAAACTGTTTTTT
TRBJ1-1	TRBV28	.	TRBD1	CASSFSGQGDTEAFF	TGTGCCAGCAGTTTCTCAGGACAGGGGGACACTGAAGCTTTCTTT
TRBJ2-2	TRBV7-2	.	TRBD2	CASSLLLAGGPDTGELFF	TGTGCCAGCAGCTTATTGCTAGCGGGGGGGCCGGACACCGGGGAGCTGTTTTTT
TRBJ2-5	TRBV11-3	.	TRBD2	CASSSGTSGETQYF	TGTGCCAGCAGCTCCGGGACTAGTGGAGAGACCCAGTACTTC